Described below is a single TCR beta chain sequence and its context. Its antigen is unidentified. For every sample, eight separate reactions were used to make cDNA. UMIs bearing a 6-nucleotide sample barcode were added through template switching. Following a re-call of the 5' RACE reads, TCRdb has one entry per CDR3 protein and lacks DNA. The specimen's table records 200,000 to 250,000 distinct CDR3 sequences. The data originate from a study of monozygotic twins with inflammatory bowel disease. Study outcomes and limitations: Immunosuppressive treatments differing between patients may have added repertoire variability. IBD patients displayed reduced TCRbeta diversity (inverse Simpson) when set against healthy co-twins.

This TCR was recovered from a human donor with ulcerative colitis or Crohn's disease, or a healthy co-twin of an affected twin (not recorded which). What was sequenced was blood.

The CDR3 sequence: CASSDGSGGSSYNEQFF. The genes are TRBV6-4 and TRBJ2-1; TCRdb proposes TRBD2, but this gene call is untestable without DNA. The germline V gene encodes CDR1 MRHNA and CDR2 SNTAGT. The CDR3 has 17 amino acids.